This TCR beta chain was found in a study of T cells in Graves' hyperthyroidism and ophthalmopathy. Amplified TCR beta CDR3 regions came from RNA transcripts. An initial round of RT-PCR targeting the TCR CDR3 relied on the HTBI primer set. TCRdb passed the multiplex PCR reads through MiXCR, listing each CDR3 protein once. The sample shows hundreds of thousands of distinct CDR3 sequences, about 14% of them seen only once. Germline CDR1 is SNHLY and CDR2 is FYNNEI. The CDR3 length is 14 residues. The ends were cut back, 0 bases at V and 4 bases at J, with 6 bases in the middle. The sequencing sample was made of blood. The TCR sequence derives from a woman in her fifties or sixties with Graves' ophthalmopathy. The chain carries TRBV2 and TRBJ2-2; D uncertain. The CDR3 region has the DNA TGTGCCAGCAGTGAAGCAGCCGGCACCGGGGAGCTGTTTTTT. Translated: CASSEAAGTGELFF. Together with reference TRBV2 and TRBJ2-2, the CDR3 gives the full variable domain: EPEVTQTPSHQVTQMGQEVILRCVPISNHLYFYWYRQILGQKVEFLVSFYNNEISEKSEIFDDQFSVERPDGSNFTLKIRSTKLEDSAMYFCASSEAAGTGELFFGEGSRLTVL.